Listed here is a single T cell receptor (beta chain). No antigen is known for it. TCRdb ran MiXCR on the 5' RACE reads and lists one entry per CDR3 protein. The sample consists of 500,000 or so distinct CDR3 sequences, under 25% of them appearing once. This CDR3 spans 17 amino acids. Trimming removed 6 bases from V and 0 bases from J; junction bases left unmatched: 6. This entry comes from a study of identical twins. Whole-study results and caveats: There were fewer insertions in abundant cord blood beta clonotypes, but memory repertoires showed no such pattern.

These data are also associated with another study on T cells expressing NK-cell markers. That study reports: Each TCR beta repertoire originated in sorted T cells that were CD3+CD56+NKG2C+, CD3+CD56+NKG2C- or CD3+CD56-NKG2C+. These clonotypes, the leaders elsewhere, also led the CD3+CD56-NKG2C+ fraction in a handful of donors.

Input material: CD4+ T cells sorted from blood. This clonotype originated in a woman aged 18-30 years in good health. The chain links TRBV12-3 or TRBV12-4 to TRBJ2-1; TRBD2 aligns across 12 bases. This CDR3 reads CASRGTSGLSSYNEQFF. The CDR3 DNA sequence: TGTGCCAGCAGGGGGACTAGCGGGCTGAGCTCCTACAATGAGCAGTTCTTC.